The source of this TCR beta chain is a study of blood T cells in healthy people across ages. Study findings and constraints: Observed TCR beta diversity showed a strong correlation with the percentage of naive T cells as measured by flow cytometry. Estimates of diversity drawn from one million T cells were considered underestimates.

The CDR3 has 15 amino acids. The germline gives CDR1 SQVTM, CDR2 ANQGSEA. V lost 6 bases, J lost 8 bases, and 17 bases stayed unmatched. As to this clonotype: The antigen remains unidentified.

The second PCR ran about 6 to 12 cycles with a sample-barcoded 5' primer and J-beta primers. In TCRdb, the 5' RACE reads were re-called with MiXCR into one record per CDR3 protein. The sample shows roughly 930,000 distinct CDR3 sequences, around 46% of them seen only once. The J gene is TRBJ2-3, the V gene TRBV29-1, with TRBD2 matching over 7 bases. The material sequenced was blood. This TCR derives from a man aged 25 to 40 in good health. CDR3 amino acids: CSVLSGGGGGGTQYF. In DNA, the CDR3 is TGCAGCGTGCTCTCCGGCGGGGGAGGCGGTGGTACGCAGTATTTT.